What follows are 3 T cell receptor beta chains derived from one specimen sequenced in a study of T cells after posttransplantation cyclophosphamide. Clones were read by immunoSEQ multiplex PCR, and TCRdb kept only the in-frame ones, dropping some. The sample carries 11,000 to 15,000 clones, 76% recorded once. The sequencing sample was made of memory CD4+ T cells sorted from PBMCs. Receptors were obtained from a man aged 45-65 years.

Comments on this clone: A junction boundary mismatches the germline segment, possibly from a read error. This sequence joins TRBV19 and TRBJ2-1; a weak D match, TRBD2 (7 bases). This CDR3 is built from 13 residues. The germline gives CDR1 LNHDA, CDR2 SQIVND (reference sequence). The CDR3 DNA follows: TGTGCCAGTAGTATAGTGGGGGGGGGCAGGACCATCTTC. This gives the protein CASSIVGGGRTIF.

V gene TRBV11-1 combines with J gene TRBJ2-7, with 7 nucleotides matching TRBD1. V gave up 2 bases and J gave up 3 bases; unmatched junction bases: 7. Germline CDR1 and CDR2: SGHAT and FQDESV (reference sequence). The CDR3 has 15 amino acids. DNA of the CDR3: TGTGCCAGCAGCTTACAAGGGACAGTGAACTACGAGCAGTACTTC. Its translation is CASSLQGTVNYEQYF.

This clone was seen only a few times. The chain uses TRBV6-6 and TRBJ2-3, with D uncertain. This CDR3 is 13 amino acids long. V gave up 5 bases and J gave up 4 bases, with 10 bases separating them. Per the germline V gene, CDR1 is MNHNY and CDR2 is SVGAGI (reference sequence). Written as DNA, the CDR3 is TGTGCCAGCAGTACAGAACGAGCAGATACGCAGTATTTT. Its protein is CASSTERADTQYF.